Listed below are T cell receptor beta chains from one sample, sequenced in a study of blood T cell repertoires in COVID-19. Clones were sequenced by immunoSEQ multiplex PCR, and TCRdb holds only the in-frame ones, with some missing. The sample lists fewer than 350,000 clones, about 91% seen once, with roughly 9.9% in the top ten. The sample comprised peripheral blood. The receptors originated from a man aged 25-45 years with COVID-19, enrolled during active disease. The CDR3 runs from the conserved cysteine through the conserved F or W.

length	V	J	CDR3
14	TRBV24-1	TRBJ1-2	CATSDLDRGNGYTF
16	TRBV19	TRBJ1-5	CASSILGTGGSQPQHF
14	TRBV9	TRBJ1-6	CASSVGAGNSPLHF
17	TRBV9	TRBJ1-1	CASSVVGGANLNTEAFF
13	TRBV14	TRBJ2-7	CASSPGGGYEQYF
15	TRBV9	TRBJ1-3	CASGKTGNSGNTIYF
15	TRBV7-3	TRBJ2-1	CASSSSSMAYNEQFF
14	TRBV5-1	TRBJ2-3	CASSLARGQDTQYF
13	TRBV11-2	TRBJ2-1	CATKTDSYNEQFF
13	TRBV30	TRBJ2-5	CAWSTSGKETQYF
14	TRBV30	TRBJ1-5	CAAGGVNSNQPQHF
18	TRBV3-1/TRBV3-2	TRBJ2-3	CASSQDHPKGDGTDTQYF
16	TRBV3-1/TRBV3-2	TRBJ2-2	CASSLGTGGYTGELFF
15	TRBV5-1	TRBJ1-5	CASSLGDSLNQPQHF
15	TRBV4-3	TRBJ1-5	CASSRSDRSDQPQHF
10	TRBV30	TRBJ1-5	CARQGWPQHF
16	TRBV5-4	TRBJ1-2	CASSGISRTGDYGYTF
13	TRBV5-6	TRBJ2-7	CASSGDIPYEQYF
16	TRBV6-2/TRBV6-3	TRBJ1-5	CASSPRRGTGDQPQHF
13	TRBV11-2	TRBJ2-7	CASSADYSGEQYF
16	TRBV28	TRBJ1-5	CASSQDRGDSNQPQHF
16	TRBV24-1	TRBJ2-3	CATSPSGTGATDTQYF
16	TRBV19	TRBJ2-1	CASSKRTGGNYNEQFF
15	TRBV18	TRBJ2-7	CASSRLAGQAYEQYF
15	TRBV4-1	TRBJ2-1	CASSQDRGSGNEQFF
14	TRBV7-9	TRBJ1-1	CASSRGDTNTEAFF
15	TRBV19	TRBJ2-7	CASSGGGRGGGEQYF
17	TRBV19	TRBJ1-3	CASSIGPGRTSGNTIYF
14	TRBV30	TRBJ2-5	CAWKRQGYQETQYF
17	TRBV5-4	TRBJ2-7	CASSLAGTPSTFGEQYF
14	TRBV5-6	TRBJ2-7	CASSPGFQVYEQYF
13	TRBV2	TRBJ1-1	CASSGQGKTEAFF
17	TRBV11-2	TRBJ1-1	CASSLDQNYRGPSEAFF
15	TRBV28	TRBJ2-7	CASSPPGQISYEQYF
13	TRBV11-3	TRBJ2-7	CATPGGGSYEQYF
15	TRBV14	TRBJ1-6	CASSRDSSYNSPLHF
14	TRBV25-1	TRBJ2-1	CASSEYSFGKGQFF